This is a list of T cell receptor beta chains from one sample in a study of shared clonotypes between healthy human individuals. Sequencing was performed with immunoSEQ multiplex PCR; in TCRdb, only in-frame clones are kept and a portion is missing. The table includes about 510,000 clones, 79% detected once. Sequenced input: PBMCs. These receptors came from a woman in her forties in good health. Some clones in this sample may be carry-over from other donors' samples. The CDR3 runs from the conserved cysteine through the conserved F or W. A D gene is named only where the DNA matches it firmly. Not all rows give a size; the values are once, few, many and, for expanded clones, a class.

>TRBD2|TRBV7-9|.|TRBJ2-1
CASSLGGTSGRIF
TGTGCCAGCAGCTTAGGGGGGACTAGCGGGAGGATCTTC
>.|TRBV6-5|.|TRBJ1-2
CASSKTRDYGYTF
TGTGCCAGCAGTAAAACCAGGGACTATGGCTACACCTTC
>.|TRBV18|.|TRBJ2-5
CASSPVRGETQYF
TGTGCCAGCTCACCCGTAAGAGGGGAGACCCAGTACTTC
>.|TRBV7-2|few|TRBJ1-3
CASSLAPASGNTIYF
TGTGCCAGCAGCTTAGCGCCGGCCTCTGGAAACACCATATATTTT
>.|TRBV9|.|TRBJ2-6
CASSVDTGAEGANVLTF
TGTGCCAGCAGCGTAGATACGGGGGCGGAGGGGGCCAACGTCCTGACTTTC
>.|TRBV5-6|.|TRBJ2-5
CASSTGHPRGETQYF
TGTGCCAGCAGCACCGGCCACCCCCGGGGAGAGACCCAGTACTTC
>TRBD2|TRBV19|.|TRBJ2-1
CASSSRLADRSPYNEQFF
TGTGCCAGTAGTTCCAGACTAGCGGACAGGTCACCCTACAATGAGCAGTTCTTC
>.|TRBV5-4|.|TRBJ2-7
CASSQQGAYEQYF
TGTGCCAGCAGCCAACAGGGAGCCTACGAGCAGTACTTC
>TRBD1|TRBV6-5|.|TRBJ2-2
CASRVDREAGELFF
TGTGCCAGCAGGGTGGACAGGGAAGCCGGGGAGCTGTTTTTT
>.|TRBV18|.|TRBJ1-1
CASTTSSGDTEAFF
TGTGCCAGCACAACCAGTTCCGGGGACACTGAAGCTTTCTTT
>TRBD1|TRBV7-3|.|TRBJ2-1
CASSFHGGTGGSYNEQFF
TGTGCCAGCAGCTTCCATGGGGGTACAGGGGGCTCCTACAATGAGCAGTTCTTC
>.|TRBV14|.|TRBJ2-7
CASSHQGLFYEQYF
TGTGCCAGCAGCCATCAGGGTCTGTTCTACGAGCAGTACTTC
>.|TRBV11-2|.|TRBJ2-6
CASSLGPGQGAGANVLTF
TGTGCCAGCAGCTTAGGTCCCGGTCAGGGCGCCGGGGCCAACGTCCTGACTTTC
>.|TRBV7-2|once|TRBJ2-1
CASSLSWSNNEQFF
TGTGCCAGCAGCTTAAGCTGGAGCAACAATGAGCAGTTCTTC
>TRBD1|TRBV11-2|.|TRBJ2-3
CASSFDRATDTQYF
TGTGCCAGCAGCTTCGACAGGGCGACAGATACGCAGTATTTT
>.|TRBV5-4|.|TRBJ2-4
CASSTSEAKNIQYF
TGTGCCAGCAGCACCTCCGAAGCCAAAAACATTCAGTACTTC
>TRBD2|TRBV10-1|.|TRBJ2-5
CASSPGGAFPNQETQYF
TGCGCCAGCAGTCCGGGGGGGGCGTTTCCCAATCAAGAGACCCAGTACTTC
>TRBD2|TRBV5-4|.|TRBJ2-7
CASSLGLAGVGSEQYF
TGTGCCAGCAGCTTGGGGCTAGCGGGAGTAGGGAGCGAGCAGTACTTC
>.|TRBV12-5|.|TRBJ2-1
CASGLNPTGDEQFF
TGTGCTAGTGGTTTGAACCCGACTGGCGATGAGCAGTTCTTC
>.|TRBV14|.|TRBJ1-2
CASSQGLGQINYGYTF
TGTGCCAGCAGCCAAGGTCTCGGACAGATAAACTATGGCTACACCTTC
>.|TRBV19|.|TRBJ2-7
CASSISGSYEQYF
TGTGCCAGTAGTATATCCGGCTCCTACGAGCAGTACTTC
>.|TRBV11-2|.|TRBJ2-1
CASSLGVGRVGEQFF
TGTGCCAGCAGCTTAGGGGTGGGTAGAGTGGGTGAGCAGTTCTTC
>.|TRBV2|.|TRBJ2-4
CASSGQMGQLAKNIQYF
TGTGCCAGCAGTGGGCAGATGGGGCAGCTAGCCAAAAACATTCAGTACTTC
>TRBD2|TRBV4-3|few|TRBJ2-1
CASSQADHFGLARGNEQFF
TGCGCCAGCAGCCAAGCGGACCACTTCGGACTAGCGAGGGGGAATGAGCAGTTCTTC
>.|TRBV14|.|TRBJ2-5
CASSQIGHRQETQYF
TGTGCCAGCAGCCAAATCGGACACCGCCAAGAGACCCAGTACTTC
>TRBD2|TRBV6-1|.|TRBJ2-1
CASSETSGRAEEQFF
TGTGCCAGCAGTGAGACTAGCGGGAGGGCAGAGGAGCAGTTCTTC
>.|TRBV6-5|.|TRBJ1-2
CASSRANYGYTF
TGTGCCAGCAGCCGGGCTAACTATGGCTACACCTTC
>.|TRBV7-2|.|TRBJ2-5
CASSLAQGRKETQYF
TGTGCCAGCAGCTTAGCGCAGGGCAGAAAAGAGACCCAGTACTTC
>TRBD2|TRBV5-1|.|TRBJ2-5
CASSLLPPGAGLAGGTQYF
TGCGCCAGCAGCTTGTTGCCCCCTGGGGCAGGGCTAGCGGGGGGGACCCAGTACTTC
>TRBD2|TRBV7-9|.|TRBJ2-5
CASSPRLAGGPWETQYF
TGTGCCAGCAGCCCTAGACTAGCGGGAGGGCCTTGGGAGACCCAGTACTTC
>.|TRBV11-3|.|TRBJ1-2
CASSRDVAGYTF
TGTGCCAGCAGCCGGGACGTTGCTGGCTACACCTTC
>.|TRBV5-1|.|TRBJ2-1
CASSRVGNPLIDEQFF
TGCGCCAGCAGCAGGGTCGGGAACCCCCTTATTGATGAGCAGTTCTTC
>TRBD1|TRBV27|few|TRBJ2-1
CASTRTGLLVHEQFF
TGTGCCAGCACCAGGACAGGACTTTTGGTTCATGAGCAGTTCTTC
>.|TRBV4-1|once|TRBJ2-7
CASSQDSVFYEQYF
TGCGCCAGCAGCCAAGATAGTGTCTTCTACGAGCAGTACTTC
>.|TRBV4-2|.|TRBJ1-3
CASSQVGDIHGNTIYF
TGTGCCAGCAGCCAAGTGGGAGATATCCATGGAAACACCATATATTTT